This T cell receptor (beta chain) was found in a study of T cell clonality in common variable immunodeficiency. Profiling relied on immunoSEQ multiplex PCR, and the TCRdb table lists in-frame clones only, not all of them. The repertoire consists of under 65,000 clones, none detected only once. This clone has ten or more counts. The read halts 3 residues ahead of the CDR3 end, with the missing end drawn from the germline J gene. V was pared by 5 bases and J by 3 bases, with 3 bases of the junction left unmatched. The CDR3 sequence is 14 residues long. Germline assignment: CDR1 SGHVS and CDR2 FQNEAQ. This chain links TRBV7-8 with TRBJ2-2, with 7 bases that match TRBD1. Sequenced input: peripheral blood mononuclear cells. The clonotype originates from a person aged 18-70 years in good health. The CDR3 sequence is CASSIDRDTGELFF. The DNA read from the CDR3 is TGTGCCAGCAGCATAGACAGGGACACCGGGGAG.